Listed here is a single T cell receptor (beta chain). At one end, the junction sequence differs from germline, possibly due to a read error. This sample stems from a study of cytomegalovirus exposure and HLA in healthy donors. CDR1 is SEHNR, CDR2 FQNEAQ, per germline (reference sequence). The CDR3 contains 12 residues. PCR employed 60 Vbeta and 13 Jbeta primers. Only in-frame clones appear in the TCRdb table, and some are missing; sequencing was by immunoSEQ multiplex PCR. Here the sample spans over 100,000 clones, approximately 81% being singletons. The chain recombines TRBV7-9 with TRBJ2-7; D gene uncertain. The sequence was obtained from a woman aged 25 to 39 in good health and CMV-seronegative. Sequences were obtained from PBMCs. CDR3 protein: CSSSLANYEQYF. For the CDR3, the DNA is TGTTCCAGCAGCTTAGCCAACTACGAGCAGTACTTC. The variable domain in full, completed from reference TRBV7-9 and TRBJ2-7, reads DTGVSQNPRHKITKRGQNVTFRCDPISEHNRLYWYRQTLGQGPEFLTYFQNEAQLEKSRLLSDRFSAERPKGSFSTLEIQRTEQGDSAMYLCSSSLANYEQYFGPGTRLTVT.